This paragraph covers one T cell receptor beta chain sequence. As yet, its antigen is unknown. The sample belongs to a study of cytomegalovirus exposure and HLA in healthy donors. Findings of the study overall: A later analysis associated approximately 17,000 TCR beta sequences with HLA alleles at a 0.05 false discovery rate. In an earlier analysis, about 87% or about 30%: the productive usage of most TCR beta V segments. The study dropped some indistinguishable V segments, TRBV6-2 and TRBV6-3 among them.

The germline V and J ends were trimmed by 0 bases and 0 bases, with 10 bases remaining between them. The CDR3 extends over 16 amino acids. Germline V lookup: CDR1 SGHTA, CDR2 FQGNSA. The PCR was carried out with 60 Vbeta primers and 13 Jbeta primers. Produced via immunoSEQ multiplex PCR; TCRdb's table is partial and in-frame only. This table has 150,000 to 200,000 clones, over 75% appearing once. This sequence joins TRBV7-2 and TRBJ2-3; weak D call: TRBD1 (5 bases). The clonotype comes from a female donor in good health and CMV-seronegative. Sequencing used PBMCs. This CDR3 reads CASSLAPDTSTDTQYF. In nucleotides, the CDR3 is TGTGCCAGCAGCTTAGCCCCGGACACGAGCACAGATACGCAGTATTTT. Complete variable domain (other parts from reference TRBV7-2 and TRBJ2-3): GAGVSQSPSNKVTEKGKDVELRCDPISGHTALYWYRQSLGQGLEFLIYFQGNSAPDKSGLPSDRFSAERTGGSVSTLTIQRTQQEDSAVYLCASSLAPDTSTDTQYFGPGTRLTVL.